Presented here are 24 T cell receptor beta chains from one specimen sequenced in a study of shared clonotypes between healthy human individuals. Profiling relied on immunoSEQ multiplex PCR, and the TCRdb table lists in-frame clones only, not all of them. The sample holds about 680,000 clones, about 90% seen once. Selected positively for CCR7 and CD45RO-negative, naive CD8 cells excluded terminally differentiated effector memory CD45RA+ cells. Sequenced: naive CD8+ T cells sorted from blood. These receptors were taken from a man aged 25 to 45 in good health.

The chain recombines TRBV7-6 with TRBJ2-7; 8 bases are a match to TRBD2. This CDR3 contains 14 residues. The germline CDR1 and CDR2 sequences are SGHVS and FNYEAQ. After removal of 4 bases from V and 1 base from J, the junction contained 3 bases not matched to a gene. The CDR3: CASSSGLGSYEQYF. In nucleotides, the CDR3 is TGTGCCAGCAGCTCGGGACTAGGGTCCTACGAGCAGTACTTC.

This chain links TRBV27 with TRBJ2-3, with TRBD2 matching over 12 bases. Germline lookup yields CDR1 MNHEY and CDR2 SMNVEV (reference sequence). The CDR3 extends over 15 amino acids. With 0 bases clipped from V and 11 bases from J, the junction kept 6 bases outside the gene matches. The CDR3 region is CASSLSGLAGQEQYF. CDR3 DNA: TGTGCCAGCAGTTTATCTGGACTAGCGGGGCAAGAGCAGTATTTT.

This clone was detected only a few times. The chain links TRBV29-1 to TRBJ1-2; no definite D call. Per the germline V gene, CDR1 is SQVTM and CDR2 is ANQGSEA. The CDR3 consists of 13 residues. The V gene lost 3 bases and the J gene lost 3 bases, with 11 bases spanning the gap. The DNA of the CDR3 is TGCAGCGTTGAGGAGAAGGTAGACTATGGCTACACCTTC. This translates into CSVEEKVDYGYTF.

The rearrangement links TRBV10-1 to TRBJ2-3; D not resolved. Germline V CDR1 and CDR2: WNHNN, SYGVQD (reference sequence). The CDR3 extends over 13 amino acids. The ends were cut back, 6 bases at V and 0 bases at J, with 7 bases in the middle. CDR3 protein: CASSKKSTDTQYF. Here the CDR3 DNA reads TGCGCCAGCAGCAAGAAGAGCACAGATACGCAGTATTTT.

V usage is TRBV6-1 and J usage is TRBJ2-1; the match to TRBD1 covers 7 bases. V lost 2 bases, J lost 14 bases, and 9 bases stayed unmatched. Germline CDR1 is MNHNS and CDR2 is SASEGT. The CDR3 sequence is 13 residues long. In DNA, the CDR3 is TGTGCCAGCAGTGAAACAGGGGCCAAACATGAGTTCTTC. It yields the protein CASSETGAKHEFF.

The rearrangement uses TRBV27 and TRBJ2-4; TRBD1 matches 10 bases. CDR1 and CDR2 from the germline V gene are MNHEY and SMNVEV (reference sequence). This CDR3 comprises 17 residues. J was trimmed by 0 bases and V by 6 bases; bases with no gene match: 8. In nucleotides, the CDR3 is TGTGCCAGCAGGCCAGGACAGGGGGTTCTAGCCAAAAACATTCAGTACTTC. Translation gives CASRPGQGVLAKNIQYF.

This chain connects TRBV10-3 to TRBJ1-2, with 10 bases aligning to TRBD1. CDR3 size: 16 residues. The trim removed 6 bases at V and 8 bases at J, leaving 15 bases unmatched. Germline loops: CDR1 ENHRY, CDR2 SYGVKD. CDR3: CAIRTTGTGAPEGYTF. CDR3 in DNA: TGTGCCATCAGGACTACCGGGACAGGGGCGCCGGAAGGCTACACCTTC.

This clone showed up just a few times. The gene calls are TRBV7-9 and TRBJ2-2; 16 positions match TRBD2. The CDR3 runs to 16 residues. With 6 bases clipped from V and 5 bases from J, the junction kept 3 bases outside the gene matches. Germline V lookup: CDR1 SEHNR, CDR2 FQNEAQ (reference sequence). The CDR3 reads CASRTGLAGGTGELFF. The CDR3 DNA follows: TGTGCCAGCAGGACGGGACTAGCGGGAGGGACCGGGGAGCTGTTTTTT. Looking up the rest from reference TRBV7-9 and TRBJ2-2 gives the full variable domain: DTGVSQNPRHKITKRGQNVTFRCDPISEHNRLYWYRQTLGQGPEFLTYFQNEAQLEKSRLLSDRFSAERPKGSFSTLEIQRTEQGDSAMYLCASRTGLAGGTGELFFGEGSRLTVL.

The CDR3 region is CASSLSVGSRSYEQYF. The CDR3 region has the DNA TGTGCCAGCAGTTTATCGGTCGGGAGCCGGTCCTACGAGCAGTACTTC. The chain couples TRBV27 to TRBJ2-7, with D perhaps matching TRBD2 (6 bases). V lost 0 bases and J lost 1, with 13 bases in between. This CDR3 is built from 16 residues. Germline V CDR1 and CDR2: MNHEY, SMNVEV (reference sequence).

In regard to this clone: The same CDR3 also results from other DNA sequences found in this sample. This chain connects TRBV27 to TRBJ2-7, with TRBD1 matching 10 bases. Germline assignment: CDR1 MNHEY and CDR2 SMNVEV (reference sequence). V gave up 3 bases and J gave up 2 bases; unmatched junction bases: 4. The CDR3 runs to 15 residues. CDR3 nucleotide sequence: TGTGCCAGCAGTTTCCGGACAGGGGGGACCTACGAGCAGTACTTC. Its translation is CASSFRTGGTYEQYF.

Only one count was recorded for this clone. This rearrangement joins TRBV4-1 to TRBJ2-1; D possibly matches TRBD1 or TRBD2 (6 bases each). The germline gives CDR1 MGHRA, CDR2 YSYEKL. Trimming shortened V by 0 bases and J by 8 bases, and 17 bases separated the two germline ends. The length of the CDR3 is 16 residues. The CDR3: CASSQEWGAGRYEQFF. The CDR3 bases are TGCGCCAGCAGCCAAGAGTGGGGGGCCGGTCGCTATGAGCAGTTCTTC.

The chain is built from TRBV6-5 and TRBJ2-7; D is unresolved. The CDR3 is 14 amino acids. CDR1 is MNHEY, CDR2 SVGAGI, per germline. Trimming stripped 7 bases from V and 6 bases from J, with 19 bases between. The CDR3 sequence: CASKTERSAPEQYF. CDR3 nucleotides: TGTGCCAGCAAGACTGAGCGTTCAGCGCCCGAGCAGTACTTC.

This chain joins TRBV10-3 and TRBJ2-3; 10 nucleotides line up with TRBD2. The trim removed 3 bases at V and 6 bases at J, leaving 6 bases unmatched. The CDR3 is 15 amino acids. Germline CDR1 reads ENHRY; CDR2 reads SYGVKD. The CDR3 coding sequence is TGTGCCATCAGTGAATGGCTAGCGGGAGAGGATACGCAGTATTTT. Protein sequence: CAISEWLAGEDTQYF.

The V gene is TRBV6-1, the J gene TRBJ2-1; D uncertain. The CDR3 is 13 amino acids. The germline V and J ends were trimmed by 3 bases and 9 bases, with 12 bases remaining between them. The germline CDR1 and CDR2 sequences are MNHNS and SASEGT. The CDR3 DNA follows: TGTGCCAGCAGTGAGGATTTAGGTGTTGAGCAGTTCTTC. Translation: CASSEDLGVEQFF.

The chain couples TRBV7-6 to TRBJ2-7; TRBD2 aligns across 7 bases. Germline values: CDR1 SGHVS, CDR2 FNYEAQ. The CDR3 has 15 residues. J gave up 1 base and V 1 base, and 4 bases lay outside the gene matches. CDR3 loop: CASSLGGRGSYEQYF. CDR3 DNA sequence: TGTGCCAGCAGCTTAGGCGGGAGAGGTTCCTACGAGCAGTACTTC.

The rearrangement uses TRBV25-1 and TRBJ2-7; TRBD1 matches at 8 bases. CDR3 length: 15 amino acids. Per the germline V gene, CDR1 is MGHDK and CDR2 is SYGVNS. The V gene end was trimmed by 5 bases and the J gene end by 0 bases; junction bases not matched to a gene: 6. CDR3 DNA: TGTGCCAGCAGTAAAGGACAGGGTTTCTCCTACGAGCAGTACTTC. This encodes CASSKGQGFSYEQYF.

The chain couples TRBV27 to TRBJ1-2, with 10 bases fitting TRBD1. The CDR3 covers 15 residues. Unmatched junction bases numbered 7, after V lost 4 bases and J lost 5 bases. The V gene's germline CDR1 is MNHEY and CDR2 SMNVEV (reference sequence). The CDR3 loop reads CASSSLDRGGYGYTF. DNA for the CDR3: TGTGCCAGCAGTTCCTTGGACAGGGGGGGGTATGGCTACACCTTC.

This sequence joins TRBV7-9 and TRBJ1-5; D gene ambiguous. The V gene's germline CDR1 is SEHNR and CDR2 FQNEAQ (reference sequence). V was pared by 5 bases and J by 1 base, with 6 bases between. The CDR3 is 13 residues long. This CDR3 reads CASSDASNQPQHF. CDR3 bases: TGTGCCAGCAGCGACGCCAGCAATCAGCCCCAGCATTTT.

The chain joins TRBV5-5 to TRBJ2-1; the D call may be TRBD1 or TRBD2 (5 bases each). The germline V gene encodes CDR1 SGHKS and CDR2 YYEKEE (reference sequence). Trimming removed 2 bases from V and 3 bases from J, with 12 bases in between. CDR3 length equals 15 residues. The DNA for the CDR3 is TGTGCCAGCAGCTTTTGGCAGGGAGACTACAATGAGCAGTTCTTC. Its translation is CASSFWQGDYNEQFF.

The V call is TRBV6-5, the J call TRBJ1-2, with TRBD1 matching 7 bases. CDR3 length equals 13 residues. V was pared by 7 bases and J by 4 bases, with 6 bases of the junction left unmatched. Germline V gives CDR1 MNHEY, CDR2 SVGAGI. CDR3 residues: CASKKGGGYGYTF. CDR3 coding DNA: TGTGCCAGCAAAAAAGGGGGCGGCTATGGCTACACCTTC.

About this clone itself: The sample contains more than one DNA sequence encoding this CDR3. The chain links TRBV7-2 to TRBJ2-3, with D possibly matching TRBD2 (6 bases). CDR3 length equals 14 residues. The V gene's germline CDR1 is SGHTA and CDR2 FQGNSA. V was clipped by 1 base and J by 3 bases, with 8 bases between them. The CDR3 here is CASSLEAGTDTQYF. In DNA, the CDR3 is TGTGCCAGCAGCTTAGAGGCGGGGACAGATACGCAGTATTTT.

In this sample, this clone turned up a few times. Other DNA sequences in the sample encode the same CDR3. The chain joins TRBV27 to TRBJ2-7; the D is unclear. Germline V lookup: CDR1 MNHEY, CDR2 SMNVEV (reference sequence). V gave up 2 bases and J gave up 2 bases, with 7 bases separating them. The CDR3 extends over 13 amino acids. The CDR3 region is CASSLRRTYEQYF. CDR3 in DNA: TGTGCCAGCAGTTTACGGCGGACCTACGAGCAGTACTTC.

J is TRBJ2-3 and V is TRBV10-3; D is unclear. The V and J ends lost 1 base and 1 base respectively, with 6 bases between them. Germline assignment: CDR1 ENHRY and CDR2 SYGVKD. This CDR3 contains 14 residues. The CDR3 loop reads CAISELAGTDTQYF. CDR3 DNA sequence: TGTGCCATCAGTGAGTTAGCAGGCACAGATACGCAGTATTTT.

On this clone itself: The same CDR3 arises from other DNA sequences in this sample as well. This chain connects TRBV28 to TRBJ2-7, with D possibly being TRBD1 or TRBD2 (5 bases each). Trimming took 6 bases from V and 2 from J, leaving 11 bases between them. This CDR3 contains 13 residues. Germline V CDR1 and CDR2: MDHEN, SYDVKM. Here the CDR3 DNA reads TGTGCCAGCAGCCCCGGGACCACCTACGAGCAGTACTTC. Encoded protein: CASSPGTTYEQYF.